One sample yielded the 2 T cell receptor beta chains listed below, sequenced in a study of cytomegalovirus exposure and HLA in healthy donors. The study ran its PCR with 60 Vbeta and 13 Jbeta primers. Assay used: immunoSEQ multiplex PCR; TCRdb lists only in-frame clones, some missing. The sample has roughly 55,000 clones, about three quarters seen once. Sequencing used PBMCs. The receptor set was obtained from a female donor in good health and CMV-seronegative.

V is TRBV28 and J is TRBJ2-6, with D possibly TRBD1 on 6 matching bases. CDR3 length equals 16 residues. V lost 5 bases and J 0 bases, leaving 11 bases between the germline ends. CDR1 is MDHEN and CDR2 is SYDVKM in the germline V gene. CDR3 sequence reads: CASSRYRASGANVLTF. DNA for the CDR3: TGTGCCAGCAGTAGGTACAGGGCCTCTGGGGCCAACGTCCTGACTTTC. Supplemented by reference TRBV28 and TRBJ2-6, the full variable domain reads DVKVTQSSRYLVKRTGEKVFLECVQDMDHENMFWYRQDPGLGLRLIYFSYDVKMKEKGDIPEGYSVSREKKERFSLILESASTNQTSMYLCASSRYRASGANVLTFGAGSRLTVL.

The rearrangement joins TRBV5-6 to TRBJ1-5; 11 bases align to TRBD1. CDR1 is SGHDT and CDR2 is YYEEEE in the germline V gene. The CDR3 has 16 amino acids. The V gene end was trimmed by 4 bases and the J gene end by 1 base; junction bases not matched to a gene: 4. This chain's CDR3 is CASSAGQGASNQPQHF. The CDR3 DNA sequence: TGTGCCAGCAGCGCAGGACAGGGGGCGAGCAATCAGCCCCAGCATTTT.